This T cell receptor (beta chain) was sequenced during a study of blood T cell repertoires in COVID-19. Study summary: Sources were T cells, B-cell-depleted T cells, or PBMCs; the material itself was cDNA or gDNA.

V was trimmed by 0 bases and J by 0 bases, leaving 3 bases between them. CDR1 LNHNV and CDR2 YYDKDF come from the germline V gene (reference sequence). The CDR3 is made up of 14 amino acids. Sequenced by immunoSEQ multiplex PCR; TCRdb stores in-frame clones only, minus some. The table lists about 180,000 clones, more than 75% of them singletons. Grouping used clinical history reported by participants in a survey and questionnaire. This receptor was obtained from a woman aged 30 to 39 who had recovered from COVID-19. This rearrangement joins TRBV15 to TRBJ2-1; D gene ambiguous. The material sequenced was PBMCs or T cells enriched from blood (not recorded which). CDR3 sequence (DNA): TGTGCCACCAGCAGAGATCGCTCCTACAATGAGCAGTTCTTC. Its translation is CATSRDRSYNEQFF.